This entry lists 26 T cell receptor beta chains sequenced from one sample in a study of CD8+CD57+ T cells in acquired aplastic anemia (dated by TCRdb to the late 2010s). The patients picked for sequencing were ones in whom flow cytometry had shown an expansion of CD8+CD57+ cells. The reads were generated on an Illumina HiSeq 2000. Genomic DNA served as template for TCR beta VDJ combination and CDR3 sequence profiling. TCRdb redid the processing of the public reads, applying fastp at Q25 and MiXCR, and retained in-frame beta chains. Identical CDR3 proteins give one entry, which carries the most common genes and DNA. The sample data list 250,000 to 350,000 distinct CDR3 sequences, and about 50% of these were observed just once. The ten largest clones add up to roughly 1.3% of the sample. Material: sorted CD4+, CD8+, or CD8+CD57+ T cells (not recorded which) from PBMCs. The origin of the receptors is a human donor with aplastic anemia.

This chain joins TRBV5-1 and TRBJ1-4; D is unclear. Trimming removed 4 bases at V and 3 bases at J, with 10 bases between. The CDR3 totals 14 residues. Germline assignment: CDR1 SGHRS and CDR2 YFSETQ. The CDR3 protein is CASSPGSANEKLFF. CDR3 coding DNA: TGCGCCAGCAGCCCCGGGTCCGCTAATGAAAAACTGTTTTTT. The full variable domain, in which reference TRBV5-1 and TRBJ1-4 provide the parts outside the CDR3, is KAGVTQTPRYLIKTRGQQVTLSCSPISGHRSVSWYQQTPGQGLQFLFEYFSETQRNKGNFPGRFSGRQFSNSRSEMNVSTLELGDSALYLCASSPGSANEKLFFGSGTQLSVL.

This chain connects TRBV2 to TRBJ1-6; D unclear. Between the trimmed V and J ends, which lost 3 bases and 2 bases, there was a span of 8 bases. Germline V lookup: CDR1 SNHLY, CDR2 FYNNEI. The CDR3 covers 15 residues. In nucleotides, the CDR3 is TGTGCCAGCAGTGATCCAGATACCTATAATTCACCCCTCCACTTT. This gives the protein CASSDPDTYNSPLHF.

The rearrangement uses TRBV5-1 and TRBJ1-1, with 7 nucleotides matching TRBD1. Looked up from germline, CDR1 is SGHRS and CDR2 is YFSETQ. CDR3 length: 16 amino acids. With 0 bases clipped from V and 2 bases from J, the junction kept 7 bases outside the gene matches. CDR3: CASSLVGGQINTEAFF. The CDR3 nucleotides read TGCGCCAGCAGCTTGGTGGGGGGACAGATAAACACTGAAGCTTTCTTT.

This clonotype has at least ten counts. This chain joins TRBV6-6 and TRBJ1-5; no reliable D call. Germline loops: CDR1 MNHNY, CDR2 SVGAGI (reference sequence). Between the trimmed V and J ends, which lost 0 bases and 6 bases, there was a span of 9 bases. The CDR3 extends over 14 amino acids. The DNA of the CDR3 is TGTGCCAGCAGTTACTCGAGTTTCTTTCAGCCCCAGCATTTT. Its protein product is CASSYSSFFQPQHF.

In its sample, this clonotype was seen a few times. CDR3 region: CAISASDRTYEQYF. CDR3 coding DNA: TGTGCCATCAGTGCTTCGGACCGGACCTACGAGCAGTACTTC. The chain joins TRBV10-3 to TRBJ2-7; D unclear. Trimming removed 4 bases at V and 2 bases at J, with 12 bases between. This CDR3 contains 14 residues. The germline gives CDR1 ENHRY, CDR2 SYGVKD.

The chain has TRBV7-6 and TRBJ2-5, with 7 bases lining up with TRBD2. CDR3 length: 12 residues. Germline lookup yields CDR1 SGHVS and CDR2 FNYEAQ. The junction had 3 bases not matched to a gene; V was cut back by 6 bases and J by 5 bases. The CDR3 nucleotides are TGTGCCAGCAGTGAACTAGCGGAGACCCAGTACTTC. Its translation: CASSELAETQYF.

This chain uses TRBV2 with TRBJ1-1; 10 nucleotides agree with TRBD1. With V trimmed by 6 bases and J by 4 bases, 2 bases remained unmatched. This CDR3 is 13 amino acids long. Germline V gene sequence: CDR1 SNHLY, CDR2 FYNNEI. The CDR3 bases are TGTGCCAGCAGACGGGACAGGGGCACTGAAGCTTTCTTT. Protein: CASRRDRGTEAFF.

In its sample, this clonotype was seen many times. The genes are TRBV2 and TRBJ1-2, with 7 bases matching TRBD1. The ends lost 5 bases at V and 6 bases at J; junction bases unmatched: 9. Germline values: CDR1 SNHLY, CDR2 FYNNEI. This CDR3 contains 14 residues. DNA of the CDR3: TGTGCCAGCAGTCGACAGGGTACCTTCGATGGCTACACCTTC. Its translation: CASSRQGTFDGYTF.

This clonotype was observed many times. The chain joins TRBV5-8 to TRBJ1-6; TRBD1 matches at 7 bases. J lost 5 bases, V lost 2 bases, and 1 base had no gene match. CDR3 size: 14 residues. CDR1 SGHTS and CDR2 YDEGEE come from the germline V gene. This chain's CDR3 is CASSFTGDNSPLHF. In DNA form, the CDR3 reads TGTGCCAGCAGCTTCACAGGGGATAATTCACCCCTCCACTTT.

In its sample, this clonotype was seen once. V and J are TRBV24-1 and TRBJ2-5, with no clear D. This CDR3 contains 15 residues. V gave up 2 bases and J gave up 2 bases, with 11 bases separating them. Germline CDR1 and CDR2: KGHDR and SFDVKD. CDR3 nucleotides: TGTGCCACCAGTGATTCCGGGCCGACTCAAGAGACCCAGTACTTC. Translated, it gives CATSDSGPTQETQYF.

The V call is TRBV7-9, the J call TRBJ1-1; D might be TRBD1 (6 bases). In germline, CDR1 is SEHNR, CDR2 FQNEAQ (reference sequence). V gave up 3 bases and J gave up 6 bases, with 14 bases separating them. CDR3 length equals 14 residues. CDR3 DNA sequence: TGTGCCAGCAGCTTTTACAGGGAGGTCCCTGAAGCTTTCTTT. This codes for CASSFYREVPEAFF.

V usage is TRBV5-1 and J usage is TRBJ2-1; 12 nucleotides line up with TRBD2. Germline V gene lookup returns CDR1 SGHRS and CDR2 YFSETQ. V lost 4 bases to trimming and J lost 2 bases; unmatched junction nucleotides: 7. This CDR3 is 17 amino acids long. Here the CDR3 reads CASSPLGLAGTYNEQFF. As DNA, the CDR3 is TGCGCCAGCAGCCCCCTTGGACTAGCGGGGACCTACAATGAGCAGTTCTTC.

This clonotype showed up many times. V and J are TRBV20-1 and TRBJ2-3; 16 nucleotides line up with TRBD2. V gave up 5 bases and J gave up 6 bases; unmatched junction bases: 8. CDR1 and CDR2 (germline): DFQATT, SNEGSKA (reference sequence). The CDR3 is 16 amino acids. CDR3 sequence: CSAVGTSGGAGDTQYF. Written as DNA, the CDR3 is TGCAGTGCTGTCGGGACTAGCGGGGGGGCCGGGGATACGCAGTATTTT.

The chain has TRBV7-9 and TRBJ1-5, with TRBD1 as a possible D gene (6 bases). The CDR3 loop spans 16 amino acids. Germline CDR1 SEHNR, CDR2 FQNEAQ (reference sequence). V gave up 3 bases and J gave up 4 bases, with 16 bases separating them. The CDR3 nucleotides read TGTGCCAGCAGCTTTGGGTCGGCAGGGGCAAATCAGCCCCAGCATTTT. Its translation is CASSFGSAGANQPQHF.

This clonotype has a count of ten or more. J is TRBJ2-1 and V is TRBV2; possible D gene TRBD1, 6 bases. This CDR3 has 15 residues. The germline V gene has CDR1 SNHLY and CDR2 FYNNEI. Trimming removed 1 base at V and 2 bases at J, with 9 bases between. CDR3 sequence reads: CASSEGTATYNEQFF. CDR3 nucleotides: TGTGCCAGCAGTGAAGGGACAGCGACCTACAATGAGCAGTTCTTC.

The rearrangement links TRBV10-3 to TRBJ2-2; no clear D. Trimming shortened V by 7 bases and J by 3 bases, and 12 bases separated the two germline ends. CDR1 is ENHRY, CDR2 SYGVKD, per germline. CDR3 length equals 14 residues. CDR3 bases: TGTGCCATCATGTCTGCGACGCACACCGGGGAGCTGTTTTTT. Its translation: CAIMSATHTGELFF.

In its sample, this clonotype was seen once. This rearrangement joins TRBV14 to TRBJ2-3; D not resolved. Germline lookup yields CDR1 SGHDN and CDR2 FVKESK. The ends were cut back, 2 bases at V and 4 bases at J, with 13 bases in the middle. The CDR3 spans 15 residues. The CDR3 coding sequence is TGTGCCAGCAGCCAACTCTCCACCTTGGCAGATACGCAGTATTTT. Encoded protein: CASSQLSTLADTQYF.

In this sample, this clonotype turned up many times. The chain joins TRBV2 to TRBJ2-7, with 7 bases matching TRBD2. Looked up from germline, CDR1 is SNHLY and CDR2 is FYNNEI. CDR3 size: 15 residues. Trimming took 4 bases from V and 2 from J; bases not matched to a gene: 8. The CDR3 is CASSVAASGPYEQYF. The CDR3 region has the DNA TGTGCCAGCAGTGTGGCGGCTAGCGGTCCCTACGAGCAGTACTTC.

The chain uses TRBV10-2 and TRBJ1-6; D gene ambiguous. CDR1 and CDR2 from the germline V gene are WSHSY and SAAADI. V was shortened by 3 bases and J by 3 bases, with 9 bases between the two germline ends. The CDR3 runs to 15 residues. CDR3 sequence: CASSERASYNSPLHF. CDR3 bases: TGCGCCAGCAGTGAAAGGGCCAGCTATAATTCACCCCTCCACTTT.

This clonotype turned up a few times. The V call is TRBV7-8, the J call TRBJ1-1; no reliable D call. The CDR3 is 14 residues long. V was shortened by 0 bases and J by 3 bases, with 8 bases between the two germline ends. Germline CDR1 is SGHVS and CDR2 is FQNEAQ. CDR3 DNA: TGTGCCAGCAGCTTAGCCGGGAGGGACACTGAAGCTTTCTTT. It encodes CASSLAGRDTEAFF.

The chain uses TRBV5-1 and TRBJ2-7; D ambiguous. CDR1 and CDR2 from the germline V gene are SGHRS and YFSETQ. V shed 4 bases and J shed 4 bases, with 15 bases lying between them. This CDR3 region has 14 residues. The CDR3 DNA sequence: TGCGCCAGCAGCCTCCCGTTGGGTAGTTACGAGCAGTACTTC. It is translated as CASSLPLGSYEQYF.

The chain couples TRBV4-2 to TRBJ1-2; D call uncertain. Germline loops: CDR1 LGHNA, CDR2 YNFKEQ. CDR3 length equals 17 residues. V lost 2 bases to trimming and J lost 5 bases, with 21 bases between them. The CDR3 sequence: CASSQSTRPWTTYGYTF. DNA for the CDR3: TGTGCCAGCAGCCAATCGACAAGGCCCTGGACTACGTATGGCTACACCTTC.

This clonotype occurred many times. This chain connects TRBV11-2 to TRBJ1-6; D is ambiguous. Germline V gene data show CDR1 as SGHAT and CDR2 as FQNNGV. This CDR3 spans 15 amino acids. The ends were cut back, 3 bases at V and 7 bases at J, with 13 bases in the middle. Here the CDR3 reads CASSFRLLGNSPLHF. DNA for the CDR3: TGTGCCAGCAGCTTTAGATTACTTGGGAATTCACCCCTCCACTTT.

CDR3 coding DNA: TGTGCCAGCAGTGCCCAACAGGAGACGGGCCACGAGCAGTACTTC. As protein: CASSAQQETGHEQYF. This chain joins TRBV2 and TRBJ2-7, with D perhaps matching TRBD1 (5 bases). CDR1 is SNHLY, CDR2 FYNNEI, per germline. The CDR3 consists of 15 residues. Between the trimmed V and J ends, which lost 4 bases and 5 bases, there was a span of 18 bases.

This clonotype was detected only a few times. The chain employs TRBV20-1 and TRBJ2-7; 7 bases map to TRBD2. Germline CDR1 is DFQATT and CDR2 is SNEGSKA (reference sequence). After removal of 2 bases from V and 7 bases from J, the junction contained 20 bases not matched to a gene. The length of the CDR3 is 17 residues. The CDR3 DNA sequence: TGCAGTGCTAGACACAGCGGGAAGGCTCTCCTTGTTGGAGAGCAGTACTTC. It specifies CSARHSGKALLVGEQYF.

This clonotype was seen at least ten times. The chain has TRBV5-8 and TRBJ1-2, with D uncertain. V was pared by 4 bases and J by 5 bases, with 12 bases between. From germline, CDR1 is SGHTS and CDR2 YDEGEE. CDR3 length equals 13 residues. CDR3 coding DNA: TGTGCCAGCAGCCAACCCCCTGGGTATGGCTACACCTTC. Translating it yields CASSQPPGYGYTF.